The following is a T cell receptor beta chain sequence with its context. As yet, its antigen is unknown. The study ran its PCR with 60 Vbeta and 13 Jbeta primers. Profiling relied on immunoSEQ multiplex PCR, and the TCRdb table lists in-frame clones only, not all of them. The sample lists roughly 92,000 clones, 6.5% to 8% occurring once. The sample originates from a study of cytomegalovirus exposure and HLA in healthy donors. General study results and limits: TCR beta V- and J-gene trimming was later associated with a missense DCLRE1C variant. Some segments of the V type, notably TRBV6-2 and TRBV6-3, were excluded as indistinguishable. Later analysis found that TCR beta chains associated with HLA were more clonally expanded than other, equally common chains. Overall, approximately 150 TCR beta chains were annotated as cytomegalovirus-associated.

CDR3 size: 14 residues. CDR1 is SGHVS and CDR2 is FNYEAQ in the germline V gene. V dropped 5 bases and J dropped 2 bases, with 12 bases sitting between them. The chain recombines TRBV7-6 with TRBJ1-2; D may be TRBD1 (6 bases). The sequence was obtained from a man in his fifties in good health and CMV-seronegative. The sample was PBMCs. CDR3 protein: CASSRRDKNYGYTF. CDR3 in DNA: TGTGCCAGCAGCCGAAGGGACAAGAACTATGGCTACACCTTC.